The TCR beta chain under discussion was sequenced for a study of blood T cell repertoires in COVID-19. As processed by the authors: Amplifying reference gene primers gave estimates of nucleated cell counts. The data were produced by immunoSEQ multiplex PCR, yet TCRdb's version contains in-frame clones alone and is incomplete. V and J calls and clone size are as listed in that table; D and trimming were resolved from the DNA. Of under 300,000 clones detected, about 83% appear once; the ten largest clones hold about 12%. CDR1 and CDR2 from the germline V gene are SGHVS and FQNEAQ. This CDR3 has 18 residues. V was pared by 5 bases and J by 4 bases, with 12 bases of the junction left unmatched.

The chain carries TRBV7-8 and TRBJ2-5; TRBD2 agrees at 14 bases. Sequencing was performed on peripheral blood. This clonotype originated in a man older than 75 with acute or convalescent COVID-19. CDR3 sequence: CASSVRRGLAGVGETQYF. In DNA form, the CDR3 reads TGTGCCAGCAGCGTTCGGAGGGGACTAGCGGGAGTTGGAGAGACCCAGTACTTC.